These 8 T cell receptor beta chains were all obtained from the same sample, sequenced in a study of OX40 agonist ivuxolimab in advanced cancers. TCRdb keeps only in-frame clones here, not all; method: immunoSEQ multiplex PCR. The table includes some 64,000 clones, approximately 90% detected once. Here the sequenced sample was CD4+ or CD8+ T cells sorted from blood, taken in a trial of the OX40 agonist ivuxolimab. These receptors were obtained from an adult with an advanced solid tumor such as melanoma, head and neck, liver or kidney cancer.

This sequence joins TRBV7-9 and TRBJ2-1, with D unclear. V was clipped by 2 bases and J by 8 bases, with 13 bases between them. The CDR3 has 14 amino acids. Looked up from germline, CDR1 is SEHNR and CDR2 is FQNEAQ (reference sequence). Here the CDR3 DNA reads TGTGCCAGCAGCTTAATCGGACCCGTGTATGAGCAGTTCTTC. Its protein is CASSLIGPVYEQFF. Filled out from reference TRBV7-9 and TRBJ2-1, the complete variable domain reads DTGVSQNPRHKITKRGQNVTFRCDPISEHNRLYWYRQTLGQGPEFLTYFQNEAQLEKSRLLSDRFSAERPKGSFSTLEIQRTEQGDSAMYLCASSLIGPVYEQFFGPGTRLTVL.

The chain recombines TRBV7-9 with TRBJ1-6; 8 bases align to TRBD1. The CDR3 is 15 amino acids. J lost 10 bases, V lost 5 bases, and 10 bases had no gene match. Germline V gene sequence: CDR1 SEHNR, CDR2 FQNEAQ (reference sequence). CDR3 coding DNA: TGTGCCAGCAGCCCATCGGACAGGGTGGAGTCACCCCTCCACTTT. Translating it yields CASSPSDRVESPLHF.

The V gene is TRBV6-1, the J gene TRBJ2-5, with D perhaps TRBD2 (5 bases). Trimming left V 7 bases short and J 0 bases short, with 12 bases between. Germline V lookup: CDR1 MNHNS, CDR2 SASEGT. This CDR3 is built from 14 residues. Here the CDR3 DNA reads TGTGCCAGCACAGGAGGAGACTACCAAGAGACCCAGTACTTC. It translates to CASTGGDYQETQYF.

This clone appeared a few times. V usage is TRBV6-1 and J usage is TRBJ2-3, with TRBD2 matching 8 bases. The length of the CDR3 is 15 residues. Trimming at V came to 3 bases and at J to 1 base, leaving 3 bases not matched to a gene. Per the germline V gene, CDR1 is MNHNS and CDR2 is SASEGT. In nucleotides, the CDR3 is TGTGCCAGCAGTGATCTGCGGGGGGGCACAGATACGCAGTATTTT. Translating it yields CASSDLRGGTDTQYF.

This rearrangement joins TRBV27 to TRBJ2-1; 12 bases match TRBD2. After removal of 2 bases from V and 10 bases from J, the junction contained 6 bases not matched to a gene. Germline assignment: CDR1 MNHEY and CDR2 SMNVEV (reference sequence). This CDR3 is built from 15 residues. CDR3 nucleotides: TGTGCCAGCAGTTTACCTAGCGGGGGGGCTGGGGAGCAGTTCTTC. It codes for CASSLPSGGAGEQFF.

The chain is built from TRBV18 and TRBJ2-3, with TRBD1 matching 7 bases. The CDR3 is 15 amino acids. The germline V gene encodes CDR1 KGHSH and CDR2 LQKENI. Losses at the gene ends were 4 bases for V and 3 bases for J; bases not matched to a gene: 7. DNA of the CDR3: TGTGCCAGCTCACTCTCACAGGGGTGGACAGATACGCAGTATTTT. It yields the protein CASSLSQGWTDTQYF.

This clone was seen only a few times. The chain joins TRBV9 to TRBJ1-2; a weak D match, TRBD1 (5 bases). CDR1 is SGDLS, CDR2 YYNGEE, per germline. This CDR3 is 15 amino acids long. Trimming took 4 bases from V and 4 from J, leaving 17 bases between them. CDR3 amino acids: CASSFRDGPVYGYTF. The CDR3 DNA reads as TGTGCCAGCAGCTTCCGGGACGGTCCTGTCTATGGCTACACCTTC.

The CDR3 coding sequence is TGCAGTGCGGGGGTAAACACTGAAGCTTTCTTT. It codes for CSAGVNTEAFF. The rearrangement uses TRBV20-1 and TRBJ1-1; TRBD1 might be the D (5 bases). Germline CDR1 DFQATT, CDR2 SNEGSKA (reference sequence). The CDR3 extends over 11 amino acids. Trimming stripped 6 bases from V and 2 bases from J, with 7 bases between.